This entry concerns a single TCR beta chain. Gene names and germline match the mouse. The read halts 1 residue ahead of the CDR3 end, with the missing end drawn from the germline J gene. Trimming took off 0 bases at V and 0 bases at J, with 5 bases between the two ends. The CDR3 loop spans 14 amino acids. Germline CDR1 and CDR2: GKSSPN and SITVG. Generated by immunoSEQ multiplex PCR, the TCRdb table keeps only in-frame clones and is missing some. The data hold 5,600 or so clones, with 30% to 35% observed a single time. Time point described: mouse harvest day 14 after allogeneic transplant. Each mouse received 10^7 T-cell-depleted marrow cells plus 10^6 splenic CD5+ T cells by tail vein. The data stem from a study of tissue T cells after allogeneic stem cell transplantation.

The sequence came from a female BALB/c mouse given C57BL/6 T cells with graft-versus-host disease after an allogeneic hematopoietic cell transplant. The sample consisted of skin. This rearrangement joins TRBV31 to TRBJ2-2; D gene ambiguous. The CDR3 here is CAWSLPANTGQLYF. CDR3 DNA (partial): TGTGCCTGGAGTCTCCCTGCAAACACCGGGCAGCTCTAC.